This TCR beta chain was sequenced during a study of monozygotic twins with inflammatory bowel disease. Study-wide points: No separation of different T cell subtypes was possible. Healthy twins showed more clonotype sharing with others than IBD patients, especially patients with disease activity.

Total RNA isolation used whole blood (no T cell sorting was performed). As to this clonotype: Antigen unknown.

Researchers used template switching to add UMIs featuring a 6-nucleotide sample barcode. TCRdb reanalyzed the 5' RACE reads and collapses them to one entry per CDR3 protein, without DNA. This sample's clone table lists some 400,000 distinct CDR3 sequences. Sample: blood. This receptor was identified in a human donor with ulcerative colitis or Crohn's disease, or a healthy co-twin of an affected twin (not recorded which).

This chain's CDR3 is CASSLVGDAEAFF. The chain uses TRBV4-2 and TRBJ1-1. The germline V gene encodes CDR1 LGHNA and CDR2 YNFKEQ. The CDR3 covers 13 residues.